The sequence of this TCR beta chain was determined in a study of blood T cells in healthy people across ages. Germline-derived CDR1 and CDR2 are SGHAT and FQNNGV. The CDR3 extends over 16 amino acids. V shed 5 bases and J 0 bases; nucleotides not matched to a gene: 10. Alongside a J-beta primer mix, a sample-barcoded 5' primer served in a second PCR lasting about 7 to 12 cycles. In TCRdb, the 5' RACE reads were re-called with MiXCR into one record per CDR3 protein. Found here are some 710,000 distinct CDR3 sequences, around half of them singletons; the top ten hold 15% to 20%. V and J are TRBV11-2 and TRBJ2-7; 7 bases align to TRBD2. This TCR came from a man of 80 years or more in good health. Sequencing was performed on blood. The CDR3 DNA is TGTGCCAGCAGCCATGCCGGGAGGTCGAGCTCCTACGAGCAGTACTTC. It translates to CASSHAGRSSSYEQYF.